Presented here are 5 T cell receptor beta chains from one specimen sequenced in a study of cytomegalovirus exposure and HLA in healthy donors. Use of 60 Vbeta and 13 Jbeta primers characterized the PCR. The assay was immunoSEQ multiplex PCR, and TCRdb's table has in-frame clones only and misses some. This table holds 160,000 or so clones, less than 90% found once. Sequenced input: PBMCs. All receptors come from a young man in good health and CMV-seronegative.

The rearrangement links TRBV5-5 to TRBJ1-1; D might be TRBD1 (5 bases). Germline CDR1 is SGHKS and CDR2 is YYEKEE (reference sequence). The ends were cut back, 3 bases at V and 2 bases at J, with 14 bases in the middle. This CDR3 is built from 15 residues. The CDR3 protein is CASSSRGLPNTEAFF. The CDR3 DNA follows: TGTGCCAGCAGCTCGCGGGGACTGCCAAACACTGAAGCTTTCTTT.

The gene calls are TRBV4-3 and TRBJ2-5, with a weak D call TRBD2 (7 bases). The CDR3 sequence is 15 residues long. Germline CDR1 LGHNA, CDR2 YSLEER. V was shortened by 0 bases and J by 6 bases, with 14 bases between the two germline ends. The chain's CDR3 is CASSQDVGGPKTQYF. In DNA form, the CDR3 reads TGCGCCAGCAGCCAAGATGTCGGGGGGCCTAAGACCCAGTACTTC.

This chain uses TRBV11-3 with TRBJ2-1, with TRBD1 matching 10 bases. Germline-derived CDR1 and CDR2 are SGHNT and YENEEA. The CDR3 length is 16 residues. V lost 5 bases, J lost 1 base, and 5 bases stayed unmatched. The CDR3 DNA reads as TGTGCCAGCAGCCCAGACAGGGGGCTTTCCTACAATGAGCAGTTCTTC. This gives the protein CASSPDRGLSYNEQFF.

The chain recombines TRBV7-9 with TRBJ2-7, with 8 bases identical to TRBD2. V lost 5 bases and J lost 7; bases outside the gene matches: 13. CDR1 and CDR2 from the germline V gene are SEHNR and FQNEAQ (reference sequence). This CDR3 has 15 residues. The CDR3 sequence is CASSVEGGGKNEQYF. Written as DNA, the CDR3 is TGTGCCAGCAGCGTTGAGGGCGGGGGGAAAAATGAGCAGTACTTC.

This clone was observed a few times. J is TRBJ1-6 and V is TRBV6-7; TRBD1 is a possible D gene (6 bases). TRBV6-7 is an ORF for which the function is uncertain. There are 14 residues in the CDR3. The ends were cut back, 6 bases at V and 6 bases at J, with 12 bases in the middle. The CDR3 here is CASRQDSCNSPLHF. The CDR3 region has the DNA TGTGCCAGCAGGCAGGACAGTTGTAATTCACCCCTCCACTTT.